Listed below are T cell receptor beta chains from one sample, sequenced in a study of blood T cell repertoires in COVID-19. Profiling relied on immunoSEQ multiplex PCR, and the TCRdb table lists in-frame clones only, not all of them. The repertoire consists of about 140,000 clones, with approximately 85% occurring once and the leading ten covering 2.5% to 3.5%. The material sequenced was peripheral blood. The receptors shown here come from a man aged 45-60 years with acute or convalescent COVID-19. Both conserved end residues are part of each CDR3. Fields, in order: V gene, CDR3 protein.

v_gene: TRBV19
CDR3aa: CASSQTAAQPYGYTF

v_gene: TRBV2
CDR3aa: CASSGDIGELFF

v_gene: TRBV11-2
CDR3aa: CASSFLLRASYGYTF

v_gene: TRBV5-1
CDR3aa: CASSFGTGGGGYTF

v_gene: TRBV3-1/TRBV3-2
CDR3aa: CASSPGAHYGYTF

v_gene: TRBV7-2
CDR3aa: CASRLGLLFYNEQFF

v_gene: TRBV14
CDR3aa: CASSAGGYGYTF

v_gene: TRBV10-3
CDR3aa: CAISGGGGTEAFF

v_gene: TRBV3-1/TRBV3-2
CDR3aa: CASSQVTSARQAQYF

v_gene: TRBV7-9
CDR3aa: CASSPRGPDTQYF

v_gene: TRBV21-1
CDR3aa: CASTWGGYLMNTEAFF

v_gene: TRBV4-2
CDR3aa: CASSPRGSGVGNEQFF

v_gene: TRBV10-3
CDR3aa: CAISESAQSSYNEQFF

v_gene: TRBV13
CDR3aa: CASSLNRGNTEAFF

v_gene: TRBV9
CDR3aa: CASTRGSGIGEQFF

v_gene: TRBV4-1
CDR3aa: CASSLGSSYNSPLHF

v_gene: TRBV6-1
CDR3aa: CASSEALGVNEQFF

v_gene: TRBV7-3
CDR3aa: CASSLQRERQETQYF

v_gene: TRBV7-2
CDR3aa: CASSLMQGIAYEQYF

v_gene: TRBV14
CDR3aa: CASSQGGPSGRAGEQYF

v_gene: TRBV30
CDR3aa: CAWRDTANYGYTF

v_gene: TRBV4-1
CDR3aa: CASSHLQGLGYTF

v_gene: TRBV4-2
CDR3aa: CASSQDPGTGYSPLHF

v_gene: TRBV28
CDR3aa: CAGRNSNQPQHF

v_gene: TRBV7-9
CDR3aa: CAGGEYGYTF

v_gene: TRBV7-6
CDR3aa: CASSLAPGENQPQHF

v_gene: TRBV4-1
CDR3aa: CASSQKTGSHGYTF

v_gene: TRBV28
CDR3aa: CASTSQGAGAKNIQYF

v_gene: TRBV28
CDR3aa: CASIRLAENYNEQFF

v_gene: TRBV9
CDR3aa: CASTPLLTAGELFF

v_gene: TRBV30
CDR3aa: CAWAPATGSYTF

v_gene: TRBV6-5
CDR3aa: CASTLGGEGTEAFF